These T cell receptor beta chains were read from a single sample in a study of glioma-infiltrating T cells after dendritic cell vaccination. Using immunoSEQ multiplex PCR, the repertoire was profiled, and TCRdb retains in-frame clones only, with some absent. The sample holds roughly 60,000 clones, about four fifths seen once. The sequencing here drew on blood, taken after dendritic cell vaccination. These receptors all come from a human donor with glioblastoma. The CDR3 runs from the conserved cysteine through the conserved F or W. D genes are given only for firm matches. The size field is filled for only some rows; it gives once, few, many or a size class.

clone_size	v_call	j_call	d_call	cdr3_aa	cdr3_nt
NA	TRBV9	TRBJ2-3	NA	CASSEGGGTDTQYF	TGTGCCAGCAGCGAGGGGGGGGGCACAGATACGCAGTATTTT
NA	TRBV7-2	TRBJ1-2	NA	CASSFSNINYGYTF	TGTGCCAGCAGCTTTTCGAACATTAACTATGGCTACACCTTC
NA	TRBV27	TRBJ2-7	TRBD2	CASRTSGGNEQYF	TGTGCCAGCCGGACTAGCGGGGGGAACGAGCAGTACTTC
NA	TRBV1	TRBJ2-1	NA	CTSSQLANEQFF	TGCACCAGCAGCCAATTGGCCAATGAGCAGTTCTTC
NA	TRBV10-1	TRBJ2-3	NA	CASSVSGSDTQYF	TGCGCCAGCAGTGTTTCAGGGTCAGATACGCAGTATTTT
NA	TRBV30	TRBJ2-5	TRBD1	CAWSVGDRGIQETQYF	TGTGCCTGGAGTGTAGGGGACAGGGGGATCCAAGAGACCCAGTACTTC
NA	TRBV27	TRBJ1-1	NA	CASSPREGRSFF	TGTGCCAGCAGTCCCAGAGAGGGTAGATCTTTCTTT
NA	TRBV6-6	TRBJ1-3	NA	CASSSPENSGNTIYF	TGTGCCAGCAGTTCCCCAGAAAACTCTGGAAACACCATATATTTT
NA	TRBV18	TRBJ2-5	NA	CASSPPRWRIDRLQETQYF	TGTGCCAGCTCACCACCGAGGTGGCGTATAGACAGGCTCCAAGAGACCCAGTACTTC
NA	TRBV23-1	TRBJ2-7	TRBD1	CASSQLLTGSSYEQYF	TGCGCCAGCAGTCAACTCTTGACAGGGAGCTCCTACGAGCAGTACTTC
NA	TRBV30	TRBJ2-7	NA	CAWSVRGLEAYEQYF	TGTGCCTGGAGTGTTCGCGGACTGGAGGCCTACGAGCAGTACTTC
NA	TRBV6-4	TRBJ1-3	TRBD1	CASSDWVDRVGSGNTIYF	TGTGCCAGCAGTGACTGGGTAGACAGGGTTGGCTCTGGAAACACCATATATTTT
NA	TRBV7-9	TRBJ1-5	NA	CAIQPEAGDKYINQPQHF	TGTGCCATCCAACCCGAGGCGGGGGACAAATATATTAATCAGCCCCAGCATTTT
NA	TRBV27	TRBJ2-2	NA	CASSFSAGELFF	TGTGCCAGCAGTTTTAGTGCCGGGGAGCTGTTTTTT
NA	TRBV5-1	TRBJ1-4	TRBD1	CASSSRKGQAQGANEKLFF	TGCGCCAGCAGCTCCCGAAAGGGACAGGCACAGGGGGCTAATGAAAAACTGTTTTTT
few	TRBV6-1	TRBJ1-5	NA	CASSAGIQPQHF	TGTGCCAGCAGTGCGGGGATTCAGCCCCAGCATTTT
NA	TRBV30	TRBJ1-3	NA	CAWLPDSPSGNTIYF	TGTGCCTGGCTCCCCGACAGTCCCTCTGGAAACACCATATATTTT
NA	TRBV30	TRBJ1-1	TRBD1	CAWTSTGGEAFF	TGTGCCTGGACCTCGACAGGGGGTGAAGCTTTCTTT
NA	TRBV5-1	TRBJ1-3	NA	CASSLSPGNTIYF	TGCGCCAGCAGCTTATCCCCTGGCAACACCATATATTTT
NA	TRBV27	TRBJ2-7	TRBD1	CASSLLQGWYEQYF	TGTGCCAGCAGTTTATTACAGGGGTGGTACGAGCAGTACTTC
few	TRBV27	TRBJ1-1	NA	CASSFGGNTEAFF	TGTGCCAGCAGTTTCGGGGGGAACACTGAAGCTTTCTTT
NA	TRBV7-2	TRBJ1-4	TRBD1	CASSLWTGTTNEKLFF	TGTGCCAGCAGCCTCTGGACAGGGACGACTAATGAAAAACTGTTTTTT
NA	TRBV4-3	TRBJ2-1	TRBD2	CASSQDASGGYNEQFF	TGCGCCAGCAGCCAAGATGCTAGCGGGGGATACAATGAGCAGTTCTTC
NA	TRBV18	TRBJ1-5	NA	CASSETIGRDSNQPQHF	TGTGCCAGCTCGGAGACGATTGGACGGGATAGCAATCAGCCCCAGCATTTT
NA	TRBV7-7	TRBJ2-5	NA	CASSLEASSYQETQYF	TGTGCTAGCAGCTTAGAGGCTAGCTCGTACCAAGAGACCCAGTACTTC
NA	TRBV5-1	TRBJ2-7	NA	CASSFEQGYYEQYF	TGCGCCAGCAGCTTTGAACAGGGCTACTACGAGCAGTACTTC
NA	TRBV19	TRBJ2-7	TRBD1	CASSPTGAHEQYF	TGTGCCAGTAGTCCGACAGGGGCCCACGAGCAGTACTTC
NA	TRBV5-1	TRBJ2-7	TRBD1	CASRERDRGIYEQYF	TGCGCCAGCAGGGAACGAGACAGGGGAATCTACGAGCAGTACTTC
NA	TRBV19	TRBJ2-1	TRBD2	CASSINSGGAWNEQFF	TGTGCCAGTAGTATAAATAGCGGGGGGGCGTGGAATGAGCAGTTCTTC
once	TRBV6-1	TRBJ1-6	NA	CASGGESYNSPLHF	TGTGCCAGCGGGGGCGAATCCTATAATTCACCCCTCCACTTT
NA	TRBV11-2	TRBJ2-7	TRBD2	CASSSLAGLYEQYF	TGTGCCAGCAGCTCACTAGCGGGTCTCTACGAGCAGTACTTC
NA	TRBV4-2	TRBJ2-6	TRBD2	CASSQGGTGWGGANVLTF	TGTGCCAGCAGCCAGGGGGGGACCGGGTGGGGTGGGGCCAACGTCCTGACTTTC
NA	TRBV5-1	TRBJ1-1	TRBD1	CASSNTGGARGTEAFF	TGCGCCAGCAGCAATACAGGGGGCGCACGGGGCACTGAAGCTTTCTTT
NA	TRBV2	TRBJ1-1	TRBD1	CASRWDRGSEAFF	TGTGCCAGCAGGTGGGACAGGGGGTCTGAAGCTTTCTTT
NA	TRBV19	TRBJ2-3	NA	CASSIRADADTQYF	TGTGCCAGTAGTATCAGGGCCGACGCGGATACGCAGTATTTT
NA	TRBV6-5	TRBJ2-1	TRBD2	CASSYWRASGGDEQFF	TGTGCCAGCAGTTACTGGAGAGCTAGCGGGGGGGATGAGCAGTTCTTC
NA	TRBV7-8	TRBJ1-2	NA	CASSLGPPSPHGYTF	TGTGCCAGCAGCTTAGGGCCCCCCTCCCCTCATGGCTACACCTTC
NA	TRBV25-1	TRBJ1-2	NA	CASSPRDSIGYTF	TGTGCCAGCAGTCCACGGGACTCTATTGGCTACACCTTC
NA	TRBV30	TRBJ1-3	NA	CAWSGGGFSSGNTIYF	TGTGCCTGGAGTGGTGGAGGCTTTAGCTCTGGAAACACCATATATTTT
NA	TRBV19	TRBJ1-5	NA	CASNAGIFNQPQHF	TGTGCCAGCAATGCGGGGATATTTAATCAGCCCCAGCATTTT
NA	TRBV28	TRBJ2-7	TRBD2	CASRRRTSFFSYEQYF	TGTGCCAGCAGACGGAGGACTAGCTTTTTCTCCTACGAGCAGTACTTC
NA	TRBV7-9	TRBJ1-2	NA	CASSLAWSAGYGYTF	TGTGCCAGCAGCTTAGCGTGGTCGGCAGGATATGGCTACACCTTC
few	TRBV11-3	TRBJ2-1	TRBD2	CASSPRQTSYEQFF	TGTGCCAGCAGCCCCCGCCAGACTAGCTATGAGCAGTTCTTC
few	TRBV29-1	TRBJ2-1	NA	CSVILQGWGGEQFF	TGCAGCGTAATACTACAGGGGTGGGGAGGTGAGCAGTTCTTC
NA	TRBV6-5	TRBJ1-3	TRBD1	CASSNRGLNGNTIYF	TGTGCCAGCAGCAACAGGGGGCTGAATGGAAACACCATATATTTT
NA	TRBV5-4	TRBJ1-2	TRBD1	CASSLTGQGPPYGYTF	TGTGCCAGCAGCTTAACCGGACAGGGGCCTCCCTATGGCTACACCTTC
NA	TRBV7-2	TRBJ2-2	TRBD1	CASCKGAGDTGELFF	TGTGCCAGCTGCAAGGGGGCAGGGGACACCGGGGAGCTGTTTTTT
NA	TRBV5-1	TRBJ2-7	NA	CASSAGAPYEQYF	TGCGCCAGCAGCGCGGGGGCCCCCTACGAGCAGTACTTC
NA	TRBV5-1	TRBJ2-1	NA	CASSPTVSSYNEQFF	TGCGCCAGCAGCCCGACAGTGAGCTCCTACAATGAGCAGTTCTTC
NA	TRBV29-1	TRBJ2-2	NA	CSVVWGDTGELFF	TGCAGCGTTGTGTGGGGGGACACCGGGGAGCTGTTTTTT
NA	TRBV6-1	TRBJ2-3	TRBD2	CASSETSGGGTDTQYF	TGTGCCAGCAGTGAAACTAGCGGGGGGGGGACAGATACGCAGTATTTT
NA	TRBV6-5	TRBJ2-2	NA	CASSPDLSWTGELFF	TGTGCCAGCAGTCCCGACTTGTCTTGGACCGGGGAGCTGTTTTTT